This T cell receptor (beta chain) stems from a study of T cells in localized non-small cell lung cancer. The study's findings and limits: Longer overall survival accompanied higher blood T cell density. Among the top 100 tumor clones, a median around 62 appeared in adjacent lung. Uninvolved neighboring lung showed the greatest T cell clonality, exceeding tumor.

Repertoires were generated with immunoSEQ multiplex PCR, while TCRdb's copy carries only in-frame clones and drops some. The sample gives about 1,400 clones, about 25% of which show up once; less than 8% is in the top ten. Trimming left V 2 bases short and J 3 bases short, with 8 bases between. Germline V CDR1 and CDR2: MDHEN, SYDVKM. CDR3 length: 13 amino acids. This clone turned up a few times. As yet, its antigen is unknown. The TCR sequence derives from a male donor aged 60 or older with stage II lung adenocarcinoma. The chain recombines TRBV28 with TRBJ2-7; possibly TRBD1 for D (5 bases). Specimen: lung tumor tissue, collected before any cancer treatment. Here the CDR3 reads CASSLATDYEQYF. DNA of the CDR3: TGTGCCAGCAGTTTAGCGACAGACTACGAGCAGTACTTC.